Listed below are T cell receptor beta chains from one sample, sequenced in a study of T cells in Graves' hyperthyroidism and ophthalmopathy. MiXCR, run by TCRdb on the multiplex PCR reads, gives a single entry per CDR3 protein. The top ten hold 10% to 13% of the sample, which has under 800,000 distinct CDR3 sequences, roughly 15% seen once. The material sequenced was blood. All receptors derive from a woman between 18 and 29 years old with Graves' hyperthyroidism. The CDR3 runs from the conserved cysteine through the conserved F or W. A D gene is named only where the DNA matches it firmly. Size tells how often a clone was seen (once, few, many) or the class of an expanded clone, and some rows leave it out.

size	V	J	D	DNA	CDR3
many	TRBV18	TRBJ1-2	TRBD1	TGTGCCAGCTCGGGACAGGGGTACAACTATGGCTACACCTTC	CASSGQGYNYGYTF
NA	TRBV5-1	TRBJ2-2	TRBD1	TGCGCCAGCAGCTCCCGGGACAGGGCAAACACCGGGGAGCTGTTTTTT	CASSSRDRANTGELFF
few	TRBV20-1	TRBJ2-5	TRBD2	TGCAGTGCCAGCCCCTACGGCCTAGCGGGAGTGGGAAGGCAAGAGACCCAGTACTTC	CSASPYGLAGVGRQETQYF
many	TRBV12-3/TRBV12-4	TRBJ1-2	NA	TGTGCCAGCAGTGACGGTCTTATTCCAGGTGGCTACACCTTC	CASSDGLIPGGYTF
many	TRBV7-9	TRBJ2-7	NA	TGTGCCAGCAGCTCCGGGACCGATTCCTACGAGCAGTACTTC	CASSSGTDSYEQYF
many	TRBV20-1	TRBJ1-2	NA	TGCAGTGCTAGTCAAAGGACAGACGGCTACACCTTC	CSASQRTDGYTF
few	TRBV9	TRBJ1-5	NA	TGTGCCAGCAGCGTAGGGGGTGTAGCTGGACAGCCCCAGCATTTT	CASSVGGVAGQPQHF
NA	TRBV19	TRBJ1-1	NA	TGTGCCAGTACCCTTCGCCAGGTTGCGAACACTGAAGCTTTCTTT	CASTLRQVANTEAFF
few	TRBV19	TRBJ2-7	TRBD2	TGTGCCAGTAGTATAGAAGCGGGAGCTGCCGAGCAGTACTTC	CASSIEAGAAEQYF
many	TRBV28	TRBJ2-6	NA	TGTGCCACGCTTAAGGACACTGGGGCCAACGTCCTGACTTTC	CATLKDTGANVLTF
NA	TRBV19	TRBJ2-7	TRBD1	TGTGCCAGTAGTCTCGACAGGGGCATTTACGAGCAGTACTTC	CASSLDRGIYEQYF
NA	TRBV6-1	TRBJ2-1	NA	TGTGCCAGCACATCGAACGCTGAGCAGTTCTTC	CASTSNAEQFF
NA	TRBV3-1	TRBJ2-3	TRBD2	TGTGCCAGCAGCCGATCAACCGGGACTAGCGGGAGATGGGGCACAGATACGCAGTATTTT	CASSRSTGTSGRWGTDTQYF
NA	TRBV7-9	TRBJ2-3	NA	TGTGCCAGCAGCTTCCGAGCGGCAAGCACAGATACGCAGTATTTT	CASSFRAASTDTQYF
few	TRBV5-4	TRBJ2-5	NA	TGTGCCAGCACACTTCCCGGGACGGGTCAAGAGACCCAGTACTTC	CASTLPGTGQETQYF
NA	TRBV5-6	TRBJ2-4	TRBD1	TGTGCCAGCAGCAGGACAGGGACGGAGAACATTCAGTACTTC	CASSRTGTENIQYF
NA	TRBV10-3	TRBJ2-7	NA	TGTGCCATCAGTGACTGGGAGGCCGTGTTGAATGAGCAGTACTTC	CAISDWEAVLNEQYF
many	TRBV19	TRBJ1-2	NA	TGTGCCAGTAGTATAGAGGCCGGAGGGCACTATGGCTACACCTTC	CASSIEAGGHYGYTF
many	TRBV11-3	TRBJ2-3	NA	TGTGCCAGCAGCCTAATGGCTAGCGGCACAGATACGCAGTATTTT	CASSLMASGTDTQYF
many	TRBV7-9	TRBJ2-1	TRBD2	TGTGCCAGCAGCTTAGACCCAGCGGGGAGATACAATGAGCAGTTCTTC	CASSLDPAGRYNEQFF
NA	TRBV11-2	TRBJ1-1	TRBD1	TGTGCCAGCAGCCACGGGACAGGGGGCAGGACTGAAGCTTTCTTT	CASSHGTGGRTEAFF
many	TRBV6-1	TRBJ2-7	NA	TGTGCCAGCACCCCGACACCTGCCTTCTCCTACGAGCAGTACTTC	CASTPTPAFSYEQYF
many	TRBV6-1	TRBJ2-1	NA	TGTGCCAGCAGTTCCGACGCCCCCGGGACTGGCAGCTCCTACAATGAGCAGTTCTTC	CASSSDAPGTGSSYNEQFF
few	TRBV2	TRBJ1-1	NA	TGTGCCAGCAGTGAAGCGCAGGGGCTTCTTCACACTGAAGCTTTCTTT	CASSEAQGLLHTEAFF